This T cell receptor beta chain was found in a study of CD4 T cells in relation to SARS-CoV-2 and coronaviruses. Study-level background: TCR beta CDR3s were sequenced after roughly 10-day antigen culture of PBMCs.

CD4+ T cells from unexposed donors were obtained before the COVID-19 pandemic (2011-2018). After roughly 9 days of culture, CD4+ T cells were isolated. Cultures held 1.5 million to 2.5 million PBMCs per well with roughly 10 IU/ml IL-2. Notes on this clone: Antigen: not known.

The CDR3 contains 19 residues. J was trimmed by 6 bases and V by 2 bases; bases with no gene match: 15. Germline values: CDR1 MNHEY, CDR2 SVGEGT. Produced via immunoSEQ multiplex PCR; TCRdb's table is partial and in-frame only. The table lists tens of thousands of clones, about two thirds of them singletons. The receptor comes from a human donor in good health. The sample consisted of CD4+ T cells from PBMCs, cultured in vitro. The chain couples TRBV6-2 or TRBV6-3 to TRBJ2-1; 11 nucleotides agree with TRBD2. The CDR3 sequence: CASSYPWIYTSGSLNEQFF. Here the CDR3 DNA reads TGTGCCAGCAGTTACCCATGGATATATACTAGCGGGAGTCTCAATGAGCAGTTCTTC.